This T cell receptor (beta chain) is drawn from a study of blood T cell repertoires in COVID-19. Overall study context: Acute and convalescent COVID-19 specimens originated in the United States, Italy and Spain. T cells, B-cell-depleted T cells, or PBMCs supplied cDNA or gDNA.

The germline V gene encodes CDR1 SGHAT and CDR2 FQNNGV. This CDR3 contains 16 residues. V shed 5 bases and J shed 6 bases, with 23 bases lying between them. The method was immunoSEQ multiplex PCR; TCRdb's version includes in-frame clones alone and lacks a portion of them. The sample lists about 26,000 clones; approximately 90% were seen once. The sequenced sample consisted of peripheral blood. The sequence was collected from a human donor in a cohort sampled during active COVID-19. V is TRBV11-2 and J is TRBJ2-7; D possibly corresponds to TRBD1 (8 bases). The CDR3 nucleotides read TGTGCCAGCAGCCAGGGGGCCATCAAGGGCGGGGGCGAGCAGTACTTC. As protein: CASSQGAIKGGGEQYF.